Detailed here is one T cell receptor (beta chain). The antigen is unknown. This record belongs to a study of T cell responses to AZD1222 COVID-19 vaccine. Study-wide context: Second-dose timings of about 4 or about 12 weeks were pooled. Findings and caveats of the study: At 160-218 and 743-854, vaccine-associated CD4 TCRs were dominant, and they spanned spike. As reported, nearly half of all spike-specific TCRs target variant regions that are unmutated.

Using immunoSEQ multiplex PCR, the repertoire was profiled, and TCRdb retains in-frame clones only, with some absent. The sample shows under 95,000 clones, approximately 91% of them seen only once. Per germline, CDR1 MDHEN and CDR2 SYDVKM. V gave up 4 bases and J gave up 2 bases, with 4 bases separating them. This CDR3 has 12 residues. Source: peripheral blood, taken on day 0 of AZD1222 vaccination. This sequence originates from an adult in good health. J is TRBJ2-3 and V is TRBV28; D unresolved. The chain's CDR3 is CASSSATDTQYF. DNA of the CDR3: TGTGCCAGCAGTTCGGCCACAGATACGCAGTATTTT.